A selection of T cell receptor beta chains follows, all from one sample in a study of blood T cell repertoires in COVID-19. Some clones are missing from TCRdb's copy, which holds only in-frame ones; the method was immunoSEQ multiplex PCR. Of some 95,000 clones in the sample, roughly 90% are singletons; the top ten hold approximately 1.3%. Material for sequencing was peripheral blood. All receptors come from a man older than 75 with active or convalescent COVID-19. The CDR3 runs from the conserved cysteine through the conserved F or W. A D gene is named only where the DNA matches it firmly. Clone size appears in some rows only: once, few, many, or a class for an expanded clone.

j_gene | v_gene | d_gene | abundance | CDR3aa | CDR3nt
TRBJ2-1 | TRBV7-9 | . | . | CASSFPSVSYNEQFF | TGTGCCAGCAGCTTCCCATCGGTCTCCTACAATGAGCAGTTCTTC
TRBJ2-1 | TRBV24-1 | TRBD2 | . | CATSDLYGTSYNEQFF | TGTGCCACCAGTGATTTGTATGGGACTAGTTACAATGAGCAGTTCTTC
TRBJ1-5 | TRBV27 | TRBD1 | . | CASSPGQGRNQPQHF | TGTGCCAGCAGTCCAGGACAGGGGAGGAATCAGCCCCAGCATTTT
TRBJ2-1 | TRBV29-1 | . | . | CSVDMGRGYNEQFF | TGCAGCGTTGACATGGGGCGTGGGTACAATGAGCAGTTCTTC
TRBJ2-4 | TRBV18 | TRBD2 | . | CASSPPLGGVAKNIQYF | TGTGCCAGCTCACCCCCCCTGGGAGGGGTAGCCAAAAACATTCAGTACTTC
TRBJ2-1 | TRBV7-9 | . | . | CANGGSYNEQFF | TGTGCCAACGGCGGGTCCTACAATGAGCAGTTCTTC
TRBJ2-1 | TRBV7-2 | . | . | CASSLASPGGYNEQFF | TGTGCCAGCAGCTTAGCGTCGCCGGGTGGCTACAATGAGCAGTTCTTC
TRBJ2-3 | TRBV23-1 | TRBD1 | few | CASSHWGQGTDTQYF | TGCGCCAGCAGTCATTGGGGACAGGGCACAGATACGCAGTATTTT
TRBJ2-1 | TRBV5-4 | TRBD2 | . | CASRPGTSGPTGEQFF | TGTGCCAGCAGGCCCGGGACTAGCGGACCAACAGGTGAGCAGTTCTTC
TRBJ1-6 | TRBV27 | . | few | CASSLLAADSPLHF | TGTGCCAGCAGTTTATTAGCAGCGGATTCACCCCTCCACTTT
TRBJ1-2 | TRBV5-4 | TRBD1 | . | CASSISTGGGYGYTF | TGTGCCAGCAGCATATCGACAGGGGGTGGCTATGGCTACACCTTC
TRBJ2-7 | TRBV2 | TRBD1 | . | CASTKTGDEQYF | TGTGCCAGCACCAAGACAGGGGACGAGCAGTACTTC
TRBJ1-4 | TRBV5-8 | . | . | CASSLRGAGEKLFF | TGTGCCAGCAGCTTGCGGGGGGCTGGTGAAAAACTGTTTTTT
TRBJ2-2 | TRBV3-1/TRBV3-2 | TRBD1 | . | CASSQGGTGSVGELFF | TGTGCCAGCAGCCAAGGAGGGACAGGGTCCGTCGGGGAGCTGTTTTTT
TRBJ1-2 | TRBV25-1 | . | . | CASSERRDGSYTF | TGTGCCAGCAGTGAACGCAGGGATGGGAGCTACACCTTC
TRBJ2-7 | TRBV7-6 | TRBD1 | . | CASSLAGTGAYEQYF | TGTGCCAGCAGCTTAGCCGGGACAGGGGCCTACGAGCAGTACTTC
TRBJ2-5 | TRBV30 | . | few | CAWSVRGMETQYF | TGTGCCTGGAGTGTACGGGGGATGGAGACCCAGTACTTC
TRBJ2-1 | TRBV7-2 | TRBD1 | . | CASSLVGTGVLSYNEQFF | TGTGCCAGCAGCTTAGTTGGGACAGGGGTATTATCCTACAATGAGCAGTTCTTC
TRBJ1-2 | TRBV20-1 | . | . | CSASFIRGGNYGYTF | TGCAGTGCTAGTTTCATTCGGGGTGGAAACTATGGCTACACCTTC
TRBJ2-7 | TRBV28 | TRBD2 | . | CASTLWAGGTYEQYF | TGTGCCAGCACTCTCTGGGCGGGAGGGACCTACGAGCAGTACTTC
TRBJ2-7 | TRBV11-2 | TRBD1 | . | CASSYNRGRGEQYF | TGTGCCAGCAGCTACAACAGGGGTCGGGGCGAGCAGTACTTC
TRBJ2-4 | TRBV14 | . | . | CASRLTGDLKNIQYF | TGTGCCAGCAGGCTCACGGGGGACCTCAAAAACATTCAGTACTTC
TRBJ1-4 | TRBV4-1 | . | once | CASSQQFRTPTTNEKLFF | TGCGCCAGCAGCCAACAGTTCCGGACACCAACAACTAATGAAAAACTGTTTTTT
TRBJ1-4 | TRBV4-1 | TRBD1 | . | CASSQDGQGGEKLFF | TGCGCCAGCAGCCAAGATGGACAGGGTGGGGAAAAACTGTTTTTT
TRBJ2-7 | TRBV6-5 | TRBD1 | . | CASSYSGQGLTYEQYF | TGTGCCAGCAGTTACTCGGGACAGGGCCTCACGTACGAGCAGTACTTC
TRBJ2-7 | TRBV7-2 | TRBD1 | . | CASSLAGQELYEQYF | TGTGCCAGCAGCTTAGCGGGACAGGAGTTATACGAGCAGTACTTC
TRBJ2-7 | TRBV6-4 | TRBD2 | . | CASPKTSGVPSYEQYF | TGTGCCAGCCCAAAGACTAGCGGGGTACCCTCCTACGAGCAGTACTTC
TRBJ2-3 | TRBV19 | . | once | CASSIGRQPKDTQYF | TGTGCCAGTAGTATAGGGAGACAGCCCAAGGATACGCAGTATTTT
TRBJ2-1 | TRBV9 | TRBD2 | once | CASSPTSGSVYNEQFF | TGTGCCAGCAGCCCGACTAGCGGGAGCGTCTACAATGAGCAGTTCTTC
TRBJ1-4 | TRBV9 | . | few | CASSSLWGETNEKLFF | TGTGCCAGCAGCTCCCTCTGGGGGGAAACTAATGAAAAACTGTTTTTT
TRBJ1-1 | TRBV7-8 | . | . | CASSSAGGNTEAFF | TGTGCCAGCTCCTCCGCCGGGGGTAACACTGAAGCTTTCTTT
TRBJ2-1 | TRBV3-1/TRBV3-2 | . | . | CASSHPDYEQFF | TGTGCCAGCAGCCACCCCGACTATGAGCAGTTCTTC
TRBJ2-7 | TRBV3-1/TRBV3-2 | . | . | CASSQLSYEQYF | TGTGCCAGCAGCCAACTGTCGTACGAGCAGTACTTC
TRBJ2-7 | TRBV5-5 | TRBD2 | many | CASTLLAGVIYEQYF | TGTGCCAGCACCCTACTAGCGGGAGTAATATACGAGCAGTACTTC
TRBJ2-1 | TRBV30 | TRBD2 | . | CAWGNKGLAYNEQFF | TGTGCCTGGGGAAATAAGGGACTAGCCTACAATGAGCAGTTCTTC
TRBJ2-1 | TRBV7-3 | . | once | CASSATGEPGNEQFF | TGTGCCAGCAGCGCAACGGGGGAGCCGGGTAATGAGCAGTTCTTC
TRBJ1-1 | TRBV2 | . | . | CASELDRLRGTEAFF | TGTGCCAGTGAGCTCGACAGACTCAGGGGTACTGAAGCTTTCTTT